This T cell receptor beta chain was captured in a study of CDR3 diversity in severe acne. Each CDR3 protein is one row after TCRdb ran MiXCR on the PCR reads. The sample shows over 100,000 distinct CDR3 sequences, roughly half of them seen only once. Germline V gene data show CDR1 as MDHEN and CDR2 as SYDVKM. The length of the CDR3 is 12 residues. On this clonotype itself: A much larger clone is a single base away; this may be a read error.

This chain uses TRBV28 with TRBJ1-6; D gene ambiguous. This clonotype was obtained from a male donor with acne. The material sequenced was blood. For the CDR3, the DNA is TGTGCCAGCGGTTTAGGAGGTTCACCCCTCCACTTT. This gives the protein CASGLGGSPLHF.